This T cell receptor beta chain was found in a study of blood T cell repertoires in COVID-19. Study-level background: Sites across the United States, Italy and Spain contributed samples from acute and convalescent COVID-19. Sources were T cells, B-cell-depleted T cells, or PBMCs; the material itself was cDNA or gDNA.

Study processing details: Amplification from reference gene primers served as the basis for estimated nucleated cell counts. The assay was immunoSEQ multiplex PCR, and TCRdb's table has in-frame clones only and misses some. V, J and clone size are taken as reported in that table, and D and trimming were inferred from the DNA itself. Of some 72,000 clones listed, roughly 90% are singletons. On this clone itself: One end of the junction is discordant with germline, which a read error may explain.

The CDR3 loop spans 15 amino acids. Germline V lookup: CDR1 MNHNS, CDR2 SASEGT. V gene TRBV6-1 combines with J gene TRBJ2-3; D not resolved. The receptor comes from a man aged 55-75 years with acute or convalescent COVID-19. Sequencing was done on a sample of peripheral blood. The CDR3 sequence: CASREEERSPDTQYF. The CDR3 region has the DNA TGTGCCAGCAGGGAAGAAGAGAGGTCCCCAGATACGCAGTATTTT.